This TCR beta chain was recorded in a study of blood T cell repertoires in COVID-19. Study-level background: The cDNA or gDNA used as material had been derived from T cells, B-cell-depleted T cells, or PBMCs.

The germline V gene has CDR1 MNHEY and CDR2 SVGEGT. The CDR3 loop spans 14 amino acids. V gave up 2 bases and J gave up 6 bases; unmatched junction bases: 1. Recruitment covered 20 to 25 US areas and drew participants whose ages spanned about 18 to 100 years. Cohort 3 recovery required two negative PCRs, clearance, or symptom resolution. Per the authors' pipeline: For nucleated cells, counts were estimated from reference gene primer amplification. Profiling relied on immunoSEQ multiplex PCR, and the TCRdb table lists in-frame clones only, not all of them. The V and J calls and clone size come from that table; D and trimming were worked out from the DNA. In the table there are hundreds of thousands of clones, approximately 88% of which are singletons.

The source of this sequence is a woman aged 25 to 39 who had recovered from COVID-19. Input material: PBMCs or T cells enriched from blood (not recorded which). V gene TRBV6-2 or TRBV6-3 combines with J gene TRBJ2-6; TRBD2 aligns across 7 bases. CDR3 DNA: TGTGCCAGCAGTTACGGGGGGGAGGCCAACGTCCTGACTTTC. It translates to CASSYGGEANVLTF.